This T cell receptor beta chain was sequenced for a study of shared clonotypes between healthy human individuals. General study points: Roughly 5% of naive CD4 clonotypes were shared across several donors.

The naive CD8 fraction comprised CD45RO-negative cells positively selected for CCR7 and excluded terminally differentiated effector memory CD45RA+ cells. Healthy and HIV-negative, the adult donors had no recent acute infections or vaccinations. The authors distributed each subset's genomic DNA evenly over several immunoSEQ plates. In the authors' workflow: ImmunoSEQ only sent back junction sequences with no quality scores, so filtering was done differently. Sequencing was performed with immunoSEQ multiplex PCR; in TCRdb, only in-frame clones are kept and a portion is missing. That table gives V, J and clone size, and the DNA gave D and trimming. The table lists about 680,000 clones, 90% to 95% of them singletons. Comment on this clone: Its cognate antigen is unknown.

CDR1 and CDR2 (germline): SGHTA, FQGNSA. The CDR3 has 16 residues. With 3 bases clipped from V and 1 base from J, the junction kept 7 bases outside the gene matches. This chain links TRBV7-2 with TRBJ1-1, with TRBD1 matching 8 bases. The sequencing input was naive CD8+ T cells sorted from blood. The TCR originated in a man in his thirties or forties in good health. The CDR3 bases are TGTGCCAGCAGCTTTAGAGGCGACAGGGGGAACACTGAAGCTTTCTTT. This sequence encodes CASSFRGDRGNTEAFF.